These 17 T cell receptor beta chains were all obtained from the same sample, sequenced in a study of blood T cell repertoires in COVID-19. The repertoire was sequenced with immunoSEQ multiplex PCR; TCRdb's copy has only in-frame clones and lacks some. Here the sample spans 75,000 to 100,000 clones, approximately 89% being singletons. The sample taken for sequencing was peripheral blood. These TCRs come from a human donor in a cohort sampled during active COVID-19.

This clone was seen once. The rearrangement links TRBV5-1 to TRBJ1-4; tentative D call: TRBD1 (5 bases). The germline V gene has CDR1 SGHRS and CDR2 YFSETQ. The V and J ends lost 3 bases and 3 bases respectively, with 15 bases between them. The CDR3 is 16 residues long. In DNA, the CDR3 is TGCGCCAGCAGCTGGGCGACTCGGGGGTCTAATGAAAAACTGTTTTTT. It translates to CASSWATRGSNEKLFF. Supplemented by reference TRBV5-1 and TRBJ1-4, the full variable domain reads KAGVTQTPRYLIKTRGQQVTLSCSPISGHRSVSWYQQTPGQGLQFLFEYFSETQRNKGNFPGRFSGRQFSNSRSEMNVSTLELGDSALYLCASSWATRGSNEKLFFGSGTQLSVL.

This clone occurred a few times. The CDR3 reads CASGQGPFQGYTF. CDR3 nucleotide sequence: TGTGCCAGCGGACAGGGACCATTCCAAGGCTACACCTTC. The chain is built from TRBV28 and TRBJ1-2; 8 bases align to TRBD1. The germline V gene has CDR1 MDHEN and CDR2 SYDVKM. Unmatched junction bases numbered 10, after V lost 8 bases and J lost 8 bases. The CDR3 length is 13 residues.

The chain has TRBV28 and TRBJ2-5; 10 bases are a match to TRBD1. Losses at the gene ends were 4 bases for V and 5 bases for J; bases not matched to a gene: 10. CDR3 length equals 16 residues. CDR1 MDHEN and CDR2 SYDVKM come from the germline V gene. In nucleotides, the CDR3 is TGTGCCAGCAGTTCCAAAAGACAGGGGGCCGAGGAGACCCAGTACTTC. Its protein is CASSSKRQGAEETQYF.

The V call is TRBV6-5, the J call TRBJ1-4; weak D call: TRBD1 (6 bases). Trimming shortened V by 9 bases and J by 1 base, and 12 bases separated the two germline ends. The CDR3 length is 14 residues. Looked up from germline, CDR1 is MNHEY and CDR2 is SVGAGI. The CDR3: CASTARGTNEKLFF. CDR3 in DNA: TGTGCCAGTACCGCCAGGGGAACTAATGAAAAACTGTTTTTT.

The rearrangement uses TRBV18 and TRBJ2-7; D uncertain. The CDR3 loop spans 15 amino acids. Germline CDR1 reads KGHSH; CDR2 reads LQKENI. Trimming removed 3 bases at V and 0 bases at J, with 12 bases between. CDR3 amino acids: CASSPSSGSSYEQYF. Here the CDR3 DNA reads TGTGCCAGCTCACCCTCGTCCGGGTCCTCCTACGAGCAGTACTTC.

This chain joins TRBV6-5 and TRBJ2-2; a weak D match, TRBD2 (6 bases). The germline V and J ends were trimmed by 6 bases and 0 bases, with 11 bases remaining between them. CDR1 is MNHEY, CDR2 SVGAGI, per germline. The CDR3 has 15 residues. This CDR3 reads CASSPGTANTGELFF. In DNA form, the CDR3 reads TGTGCCAGCAGCCCCGGGACTGCGAACACCGGGGAGCTGTTTTTT.

This clone has just one count. The chain uses TRBV5-6 and TRBJ2-3, with D uncertain. From germline, CDR1 is SGHDT and CDR2 YYEEEE. Trimming removed 2 bases from V and 2 bases from J, with 15 bases in between. This CDR3 is built from 16 residues. The CDR3: CASSFEAIPITDTQYF. The DNA of the CDR3 is TGTGCCAGCAGCTTTGAAGCGATTCCAATCACAGATACGCAGTATTTT.

The gene calls are TRBV5-4 and TRBJ2-7; 8 positions match TRBD2. The CDR3 covers 17 residues. Germline V gene data show CDR1 as SGHNT and CDR2 as YYREEE (reference sequence). J gave up 2 bases and V 6 bases, and 16 bases lay outside the gene matches. The CDR3 region has the DNA TGTGCCAGCACCAAGCTGCCGGGACTAGTGATTCCCTACGAGCAGTACTTC. It codes for CASTKLPGLVIPYEQYF.

DNA for the CDR3: TGTGCCAGTAGTCCCCAGGGCAGCAATCAGCCCCAGCATTTT. Residues: CASSPQGSNQPQHF. The genes are TRBV19 and TRBJ1-5; tentative D call: TRBD1 (5 bases). This CDR3 comprises 14 residues. The V gene's germline CDR1 is LNHDA and CDR2 SQIVND (reference sequence). V lost 5 bases and J 1 base, leaving 9 bases between the germline ends.

This chain joins TRBV6-6 and TRBJ1-1; D gene uncertain. Germline-derived CDR1 and CDR2 are MNHNY and SVGAGI (reference sequence). This CDR3 comprises 14 residues. The V and J ends lost 0 bases and 2 bases respectively, with 7 bases between them. The CDR3 bases are TGTGCCAGCAGTTACTCCGAGCTCAACACTGAAGCTTTCTTT. It codes for CASSYSELNTEAFF.

The chain couples TRBV28 to TRBJ1-2, with D possibly matching TRBD1 (5 bases). V lost 6 bases and J lost 3, with 8 bases in between. Looked up from germline, CDR1 is MDHEN and CDR2 is SYDVKM. CDR3 length equals 12 residues. This CDR3 reads CASRGGHYGYTF. In DNA, the CDR3 is TGTGCCAGCAGGGGGGGACACTATGGCTACACCTTC.

This chain links TRBV10-2 with TRBJ2-3, with 7 bases matching TRBD2. V was pared by 5 bases and J by 5 bases, with 13 bases of the junction left unmatched. CDR1 is WSHSY and CDR2 is SAAADI in the germline V gene. The CDR3 runs to 16 residues. The CDR3 here is CASSRFGGRRGDTQYF. CDR3 bases: TGCGCCAGCAGTAGGTTCGGCGGGAGAAGAGGAGATACGCAGTATTTT.

The chain uses TRBV7-2 and TRBJ2-7; 11 nucleotides agree with TRBD2. The V and J ends lost 4 bases and 6 bases, in that order; junction bases with no gene match: 2. Germline V CDR1 and CDR2: SGHTA, FQGNSA. The CDR3 runs to 13 residues. The DNA for the CDR3 is TGTGCCAGCAGCTCGACTAGCGGGACCGAGCAGTACTTC. Translated: CASSSTSGTEQYF.

The V gene is TRBV18, the J gene TRBJ2-1, with D unclear. Germline CDR1 and CDR2: KGHSH and LQKENI. This CDR3 contains 15 residues. Trimming shortened V by 3 bases and J by 6 bases, and 15 bases separated the two germline ends. The DNA for the CDR3 is TGTGCCAGCTCACCTCGGGTAGCTTCAACCAATGAGCAGTTCTTC. It yields the protein CASSPRVASTNEQFF.

This clone was counted a few times. This sequence joins TRBV19 and TRBJ2-7, with 9 bases identical to TRBD1. Germline V gives CDR1 LNHDA, CDR2 SQIVND (reference sequence). V shed 6 bases and J 5 bases; nucleotides not matched to a gene: 8. The CDR3 runs to 14 residues. This chain's CDR3 is CASRRDRDFDEQYF. Written as DNA, the CDR3 is TGTGCCAGTAGACGGGACAGGGATTTCGACGAGCAGTACTTC.

The V and J genes are TRBV7-7 and TRBJ2-3; 13 nucleotides agree with TRBD2. Germline CDR1 and CDR2: SSHAT and FNYEAQ (reference sequence). CDR3 length: 16 residues. The ends lost 5 bases at V and 5 bases at J; junction bases unmatched: 7. The CDR3 reads CASSILAGGLGDTQYF. The CDR3, as DNA: TGTGCCAGCAGCATACTAGCGGGAGGGCTTGGAGATACGCAGTATTTT.

The chain carries TRBV18 and TRBJ2-3; 10 bases are shared with TRBD2. Germline V gene sequence: CDR1 KGHSH, CDR2 LQKENI. There are 17 residues in the CDR3. With V trimmed by 3 bases and J by 0 bases, 6 bases remained unmatched. The CDR3 DNA reads TGTGCCAGCTCACCTACTATAGCGGGAGGAAGCACAGATACGCAGTATTTT. Translated: CASSPTIAGGSTDTQYF.